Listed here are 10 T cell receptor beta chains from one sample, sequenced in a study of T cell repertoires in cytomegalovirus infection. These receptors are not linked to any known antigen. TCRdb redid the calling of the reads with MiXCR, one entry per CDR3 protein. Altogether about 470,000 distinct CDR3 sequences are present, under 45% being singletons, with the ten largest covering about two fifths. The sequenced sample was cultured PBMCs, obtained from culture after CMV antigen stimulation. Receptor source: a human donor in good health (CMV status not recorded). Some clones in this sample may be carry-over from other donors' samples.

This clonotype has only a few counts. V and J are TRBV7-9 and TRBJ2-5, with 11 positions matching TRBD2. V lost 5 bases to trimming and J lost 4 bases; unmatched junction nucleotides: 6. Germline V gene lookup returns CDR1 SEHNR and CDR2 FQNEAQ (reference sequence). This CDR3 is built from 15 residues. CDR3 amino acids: CASSAGTSGRETQYF. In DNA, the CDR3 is TGTGCCAGCAGCGCTGGGACTAGCGGCAGAGAGACCCAGTACTTC.

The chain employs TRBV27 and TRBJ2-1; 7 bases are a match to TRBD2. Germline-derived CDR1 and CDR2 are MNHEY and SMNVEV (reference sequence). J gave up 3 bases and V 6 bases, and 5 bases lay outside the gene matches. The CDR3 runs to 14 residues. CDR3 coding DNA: TGTGCCAGCAGGTCGTGGGAGGGCTACAATGAGCAGTTCTTC. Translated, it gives CASRSWEGYNEQFF.

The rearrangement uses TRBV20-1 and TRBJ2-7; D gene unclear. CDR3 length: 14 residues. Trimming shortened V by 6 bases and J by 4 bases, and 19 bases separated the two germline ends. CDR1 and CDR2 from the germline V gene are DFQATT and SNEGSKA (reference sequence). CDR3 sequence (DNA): TGCAGTGCCGGCGTTCCCGTGGAGCCTTACGAGCAGTACTTC. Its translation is CSAGVPVEPYEQYF.

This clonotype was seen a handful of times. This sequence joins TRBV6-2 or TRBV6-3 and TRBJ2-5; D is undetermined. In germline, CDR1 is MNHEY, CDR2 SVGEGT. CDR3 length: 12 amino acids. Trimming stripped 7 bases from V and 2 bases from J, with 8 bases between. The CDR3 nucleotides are TGTGCCAGCACCAAAAGACAAGAGACCCAGTACTTC. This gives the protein CASTKRQETQYF.

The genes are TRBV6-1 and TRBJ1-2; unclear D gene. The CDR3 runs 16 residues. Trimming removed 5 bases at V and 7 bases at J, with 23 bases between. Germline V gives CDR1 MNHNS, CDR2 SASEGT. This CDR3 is CASSKIPGSGHFGYTF. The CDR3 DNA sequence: TGTGCCAGCAGTAAAATTCCGGGCTCTGGCCATTTTGGCTACACCTTC.

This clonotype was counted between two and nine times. The CDR3 reads CASSLGYKEILAKNIQYF. In DNA form, the CDR3 reads TGTGCCAGCAGCTTAGGATATAAAGAGATACTAGCCAAAAACATTCAGTACTTC. J is TRBJ2-4 and V is TRBV7-8; D uncertain. The V end lost 1 base, the J end lost 0 bases, and 16 bases lay between the germline ends. The CDR3 length is 18 residues. The germline V gene has CDR1 SGHVS and CDR2 FQNEAQ.

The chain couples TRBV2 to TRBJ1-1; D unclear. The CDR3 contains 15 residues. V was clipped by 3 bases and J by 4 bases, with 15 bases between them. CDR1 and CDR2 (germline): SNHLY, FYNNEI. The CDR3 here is CASSDQREWVTEAFF. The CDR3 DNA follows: TGTGCCAGCAGTGACCAACGTGAGTGGGTCACTGAAGCTTTCTTT.

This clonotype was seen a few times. The CDR3 coding sequence is TGTGCCAGCAGCTCTAGCGGGACTAGTATCTATGAGCAGTTCTTC. This translates into CASSSSGTSIYEQFF. This chain links TRBV7-8 with TRBJ2-1; 9 bases map to TRBD2. There are 15 residues in the CDR3. Germline trimming cut 4 bases from V and 8 bases from J; bases unmatched to any gene: 9. CDR1 SGHVS and CDR2 FQNEAQ come from the germline V gene.

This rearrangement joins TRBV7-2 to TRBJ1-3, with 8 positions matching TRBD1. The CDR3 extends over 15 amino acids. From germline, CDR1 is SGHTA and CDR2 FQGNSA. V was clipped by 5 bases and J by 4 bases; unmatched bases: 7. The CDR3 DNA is TGTGCCAGCAGCGGACAGGGTCGTTCCGGAAACACCATATATTTT. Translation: CASSGQGRSGNTIYF.

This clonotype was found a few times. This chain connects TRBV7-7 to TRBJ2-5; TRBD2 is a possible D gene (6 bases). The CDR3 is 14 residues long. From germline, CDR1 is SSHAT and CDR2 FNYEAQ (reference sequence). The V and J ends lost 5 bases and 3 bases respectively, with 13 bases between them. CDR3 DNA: TGTGCCAGCAGCCCCCTGGAGGGAAAAGAGACCCAGTACTTC. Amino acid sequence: CASSPLEGKETQYF.